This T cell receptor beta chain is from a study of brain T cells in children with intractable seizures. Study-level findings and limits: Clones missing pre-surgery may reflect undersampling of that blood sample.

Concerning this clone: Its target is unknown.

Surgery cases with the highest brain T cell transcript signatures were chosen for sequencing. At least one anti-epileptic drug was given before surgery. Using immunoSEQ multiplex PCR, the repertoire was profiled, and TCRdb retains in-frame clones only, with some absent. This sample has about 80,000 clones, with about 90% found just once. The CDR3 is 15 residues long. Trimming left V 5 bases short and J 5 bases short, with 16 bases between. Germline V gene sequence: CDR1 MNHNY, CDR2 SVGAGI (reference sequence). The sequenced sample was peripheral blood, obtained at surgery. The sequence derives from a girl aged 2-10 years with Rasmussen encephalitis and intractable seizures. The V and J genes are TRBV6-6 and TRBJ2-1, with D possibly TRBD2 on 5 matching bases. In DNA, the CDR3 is TGTGCCAGCAGTCCACCTGCGCTAGCAAACAATGAGCAGTTCTTC. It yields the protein CASSPPALANNEQFF.